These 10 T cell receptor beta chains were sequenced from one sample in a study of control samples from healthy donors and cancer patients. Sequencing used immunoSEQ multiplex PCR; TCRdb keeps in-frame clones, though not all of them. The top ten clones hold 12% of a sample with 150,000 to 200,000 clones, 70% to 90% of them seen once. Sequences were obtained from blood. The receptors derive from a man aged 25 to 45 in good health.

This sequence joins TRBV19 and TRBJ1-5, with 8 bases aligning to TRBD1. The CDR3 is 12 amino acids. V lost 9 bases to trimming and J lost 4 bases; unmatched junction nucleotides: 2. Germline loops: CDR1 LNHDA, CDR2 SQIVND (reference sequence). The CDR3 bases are TGTGCCAGCCGGGACAGGAATCAGCCCCAGCATTTT. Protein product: CASRDRNQPQHF.

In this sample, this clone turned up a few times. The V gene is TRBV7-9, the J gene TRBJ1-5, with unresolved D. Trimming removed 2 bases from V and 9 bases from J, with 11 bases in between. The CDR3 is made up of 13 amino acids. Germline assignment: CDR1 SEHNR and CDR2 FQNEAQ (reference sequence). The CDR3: CASSLSGQGPQHF. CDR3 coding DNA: TGTGCCAGCAGCTTATCCGGGCAAGGGCCCCAGCATTTT.

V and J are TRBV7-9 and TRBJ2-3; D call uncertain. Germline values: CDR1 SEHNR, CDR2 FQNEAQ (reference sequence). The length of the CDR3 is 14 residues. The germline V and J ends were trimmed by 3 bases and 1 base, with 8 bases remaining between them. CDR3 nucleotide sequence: TGTGCCAGCAGCTTCGGAATGGGCACAGATACGCAGTATTTT. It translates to CASSFGMGTDTQYF.

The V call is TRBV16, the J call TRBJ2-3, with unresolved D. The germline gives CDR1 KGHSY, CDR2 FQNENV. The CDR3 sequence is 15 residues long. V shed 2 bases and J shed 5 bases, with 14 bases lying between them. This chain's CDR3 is CASSQGRTSIDTQYF. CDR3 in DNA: TGTGCCAGCAGCCAAGGGCGGACGTCTATAGATACGCAGTATTTT.

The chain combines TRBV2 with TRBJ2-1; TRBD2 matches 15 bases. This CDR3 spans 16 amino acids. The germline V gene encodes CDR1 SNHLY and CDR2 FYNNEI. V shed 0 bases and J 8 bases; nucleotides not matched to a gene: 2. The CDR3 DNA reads TGTGCCAGCAGTGAAGCCAGGACTAGCGGGGGGGATGAGCAGTTCTTC. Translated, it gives CASSEARTSGGDEQFF.

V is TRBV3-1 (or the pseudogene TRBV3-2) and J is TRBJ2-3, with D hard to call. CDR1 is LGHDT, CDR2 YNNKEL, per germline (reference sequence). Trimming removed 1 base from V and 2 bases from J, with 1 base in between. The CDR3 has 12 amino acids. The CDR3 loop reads CASSQATDTQYF. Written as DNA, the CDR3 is TGTGCCAGCAGCCAAGCCACAGATACGCAGTATTTT.

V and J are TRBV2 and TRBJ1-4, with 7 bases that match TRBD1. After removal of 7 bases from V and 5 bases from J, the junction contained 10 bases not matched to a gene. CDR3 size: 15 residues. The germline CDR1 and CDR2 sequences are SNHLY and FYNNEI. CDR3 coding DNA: TGTGCCAGCATCAAATTAGGACAGGAAAATGAAAAACTGTTTTTT. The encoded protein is CASIKLGQENEKLFF.

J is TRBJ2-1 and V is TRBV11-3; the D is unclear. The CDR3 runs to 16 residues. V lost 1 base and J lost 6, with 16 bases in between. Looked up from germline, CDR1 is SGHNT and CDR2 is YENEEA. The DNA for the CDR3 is TGTGCCAGCAGCTTAGGAACTAAACTCTGGGGCAATGAGCAGTTCTTC. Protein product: CASSLGTKLWGNEQFF.

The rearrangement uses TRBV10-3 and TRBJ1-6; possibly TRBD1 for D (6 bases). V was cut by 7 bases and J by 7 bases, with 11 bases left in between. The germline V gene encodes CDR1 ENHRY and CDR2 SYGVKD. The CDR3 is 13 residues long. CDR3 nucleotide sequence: TGTGCCATCACGAGGGGGGGAAATTCACCCCTCCACTTT. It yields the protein CAITRGGNSPLHF.

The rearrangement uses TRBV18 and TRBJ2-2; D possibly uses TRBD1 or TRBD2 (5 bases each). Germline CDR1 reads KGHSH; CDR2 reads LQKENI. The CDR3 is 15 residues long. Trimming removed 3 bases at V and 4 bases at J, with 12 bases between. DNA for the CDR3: TGTGCCAGCTCACCCGACGCAGGGAGCACCGGGGAGCTGTTTTTT. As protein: CASSPDAGSTGELFF.